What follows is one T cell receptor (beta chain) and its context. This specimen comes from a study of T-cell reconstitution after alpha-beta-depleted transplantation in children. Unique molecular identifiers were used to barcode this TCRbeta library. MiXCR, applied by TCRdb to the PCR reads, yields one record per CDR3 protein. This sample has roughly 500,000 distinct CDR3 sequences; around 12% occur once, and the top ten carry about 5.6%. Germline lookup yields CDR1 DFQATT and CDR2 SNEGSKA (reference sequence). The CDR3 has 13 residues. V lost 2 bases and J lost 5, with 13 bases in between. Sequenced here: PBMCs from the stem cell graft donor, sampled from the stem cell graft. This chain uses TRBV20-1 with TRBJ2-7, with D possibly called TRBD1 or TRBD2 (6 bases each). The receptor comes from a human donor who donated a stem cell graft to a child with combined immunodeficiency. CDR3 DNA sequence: TGCAGTGCTAGAACCACGGGGGCCCACGAGCAGTACTTC. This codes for CSARTTGAHEQYF.